This T cell receptor beta chain was captured in a study of human T cells and chemical hapten exposure (dated by TCRdb to 2020 to 2022). Regarding the study in general: Libraries were combined into a pool for sequencing, and differences in TCR yield between samples came mainly from small differences in library volumes within the pool. In alopecia patients, the study followed how the peripheral blood TCR repertoire changed in vivo over primary and secondary sensitization to diphenylcyclopropenone (DPC), a hapten. For every blood RNA sample, sequencing covered both the TCR alpha and TCR beta chains. What the research found in general, with its limitations: Repeated subsampling changed both the strength of the expansion versus patch-test correlation and the threshold at which that correlation became significant. DPC sensitization did not change how many TCRs were above 1 in 1000 frequency, and no evidence was found of alterations in global repertoire structure.

During library preparation, unique molecular identifiers were attached to individual cDNA molecules so that TCRs could be counted quantitatively and reproducibly. In the original analysis: The median number of TCRs per sample was over 95,000, ranging from roughly 20,000 to 700,000. V, J and CDR3 annotation of the TCR reads was carried out using the Decombinator software suite. To make PS versus PT1 abundance plots, every sample was subsampled to the same number of TCRs (28,000). TCRs were defined as expanded if absent before sensitization and observed at least eight times at the 2-week time point. Using fastp trimming at Q25 and MiXCR clonotype assembly, TCRdb reanalyzed the public sequencing data and kept in-frame beta chains. Each entry merges the rows of one CDR3 protein and shows their most common DNA and genes. The V and J calls come from TCRdb's annotation, not from the publication. This sample lists under 4,000 distinct CDR3 sequences; roughly 49% were detected once. 9.5% to 13% of the sample comes from the top ten.

Turning to this clonotype: The clone's antigen remains unknown. No base quality information exists; no much larger clone differs at one position.

Total RNA was extracted from unfractionated whole blood that had been collected in Tempus Blood RNA tubes. Counted from cysteine to phenylalanine, this CDR3 has 16 amino acids. Only the CDR3 region is kept as DNA, spanning 48 bases read in frame from base 1. Looking up the germline V gene yields CDR1 MNHEY and CDR2 SVGEGT. Trimming removed 5 bases from V and 1 base from J, leaving 16 bases between the germline ends. The receptor chain draws on TRBV6-2 or TRBV6-3 and TRBJ2-3; D gene: possibly TRBD1, on 6 matching bases. The specimen sequenced was whole blood. This receptor was identified in a human donor who had alopecia or was a healthy volunteer (not recorded which). Some clones in this sample may be carry-over from other donors' samples. This table probably holds off-target reads from a library built for another chain. The CDR3 reads CASSKRQVLGTDTQYF. In nucleotides, the sequence is TGTGCCAGCAGTAAGCGACAGGTCCTTGGCACAGATACGCAGTATTTT.